The entry below describes one T cell receptor (beta chain). The antigen is not known. The sample comes from a study of monozygotic twins with inflammatory bowel disease. Study-wide results and limits: Concordant and discordant twins showed no difference in repertoire similarity, possibly from limited power.

The authors drew approximately 2.5 ml of blood from each donor. Eight distinct reactions (per sample) were used to make the cDNA. Following a re-call of the 5' RACE reads, TCRdb has one entry per CDR3 protein and lacks DNA. The sample table includes roughly 100,000 distinct CDR3 sequences. Sequences were obtained from blood. The source is a human donor with ulcerative colitis or Crohn's disease, or a healthy co-twin of an affected twin (not recorded which).

The CDR3 loop is CASSPTGTSGSSSYNEQFF. This rearrangement joins TRBV5-1 to TRBJ2-1; TCRdb gives TRBD2 as the D gene, but with no DNA this cannot be confirmed. The CDR3 is made up of 19 amino acids. CDR1 is SGHRS and CDR2 is YFSETQ in the germline V gene.